This T cell receptor beta chain stems from a study of T cells in Graves' hyperthyroidism and ophthalmopathy. This CDR3 is 16 amino acids long. V lost 5 bases and J lost 3, with 19 bases in between. Looked up from germline, CDR1 is SGHTA and CDR2 is FQGNSA. Authors of the study amplified TCR beta CDR3 regions from RNA transcripts. Using the HTBI primer set, a first-round RT-PCR was run on the TCR CDR3. TCRdb re-called the multiplex PCR reads with MiXCR, one entry per CDR3 protein. The repertoire consists of hundreds of thousands of distinct CDR3 sequences, with 11% to 15% occurring once and the leading ten covering approximately 25%.

The V gene is TRBV7-2, the J gene TRBJ1-2; perhaps TRBD1 as D (6 bases). The source is a woman aged 30 to 39 with Graves' hyperthyroidism. The sequencing input was blood. The CDR3 sequence: CASSPRGGNPDYGYTF. The DNA of the CDR3 is TGTGCCAGCAGCCCAAGGGGGGGGAATCCGGACTATGGCTACACCTTC. Full variable domain (remainder filled in from reference TRBV7-2 and TRBJ1-2): GAGVSQSPSNKVTEKGKDVELRCDPISGHTALYWYRQSLGQGLEFLIYFQGNSAPDKSGLPSDRFSAERTGGSVSTLTIQRTQQEDSAVYLCASSPRGGNPDYGYTFGSGTRLTVV.